The 16 T cell receptor beta chains presented below share a single source sample, sequenced in a study of T-cell memory formation after mild COVID-19. TCRdb re-called the 5' RACE reads with MiXCR, one entry per CDR3 protein. Of approximately 390,000 distinct CDR3 sequences in the sample, about 16% are singletons; the top ten hold 20% to 25%. What was sequenced was PBMCs or a T cell subset sorted from them (not recorded which). Receptors originate from a man between 18 and 35 years old who had mild COVID-19 (a few samples of this study predate the infection). Cell type and time point are not known.

This clonotype was seen a few times. The J gene is TRBJ1-2, the V gene TRBV19; 8 nucleotides align to TRBD1. Germline loops: CDR1 LNHDA, CDR2 SQIVND (reference sequence). The CDR3 consists of 14 residues. The J segment lost 3 bases and the V segment lost 4 bases, leaving 4 bases of the junction unmatched. CDR3 nucleotides: TGTGCCAGTAGTAGCAGGGGGCGCGACTATGGCTACACCTTC. It encodes CASSSRGRDYGYTF. The full variable domain, completed using reference TRBV19 and TRBJ1-2, is DGGITQSPKYLFRKEGQNVTLSCEQNLNHDAMYWYRQDPGQGLRLIYYSQIVNDFQKGDIAEGYSVSREKKESFPLTVTSAQKNPTAFYLCASSSRGRDYGYTFGSGTRLTVV.

This chain links TRBV6-5 with TRBJ2-1; D is ambiguous. The ends were cut back, 0 bases at V and 7 bases at J, with 10 bases in the middle. The V gene's germline CDR1 is MNHEY and CDR2 SVGAGI. The CDR3 has 14 residues. The CDR3 nucleotides are TGTGCCAGCAGTTACTCGAGGACCTTTAATGAGCAGTTCTTC. This translates into CASSYSRTFNEQFF.

This clonotype appeared a few times. The gene calls are TRBV6-5 and TRBJ2-7; D gene ambiguous. This CDR3 is built from 13 residues. V was shortened by 2 bases and J by 6 bases, with 11 bases between the two germline ends. Germline V lookup: CDR1 MNHEY, CDR2 SVGAGI. This chain's CDR3 is CASSYGRAGEQYF. CDR3 in DNA: TGTGCCAGCAGTTACGGTAGGGCCGGCGAGCAGTACTTC.

This clonotype was observed a handful of times. The J gene is TRBJ1-2, the V gene TRBV28, with D perhaps TRBD1 (5 bases). Germline CDR1 MDHEN, CDR2 SYDVKM. V lost 10 bases and J lost 8, with 26 bases in between. The CDR3 is 15 residues long. CDR3 in amino acids: CATSPPSGTQRGYTF. Written as DNA, the CDR3 is TGTGCCACATCTCCACCCTCCGGGACCCAAAGGGGCTACACCTTC.

The rearrangement uses TRBV11-2 and TRBJ2-5; 9 bases align to TRBD2. Per germline, CDR1 SGHAT and CDR2 FQNNGV. V lost 6 bases to trimming and J lost 5 bases; unmatched junction nucleotides: 13. The CDR3 loop spans 16 amino acids. The CDR3: CASSVGGLAGVETQYF. CDR3 in DNA: TGTGCCAGCAGTGTGGGAGGGTTAGCGGGGGTGGAGACCCAGTACTTC. The whole variable domain, remainder taken from reference TRBV11-2 and TRBJ2-5, is EAGVAQSPRYKIIEKRQSVAFWCNPISGHATLYWYQQILGQGPKLLIQFQNNGVVDDSQLPKDRFSAERLKGVDSTLKIQPAKLEDSAVYLCASSVGGLAGVETQYFGPGTRLLVL.

The J gene is TRBJ2-7, the V gene TRBV7-9; 9 positions match TRBD1. This CDR3 has 17 residues. Per the germline V gene, CDR1 is SEHNR and CDR2 is FQNEAQ (reference sequence). V shed 4 bases and J 1 base; nucleotides not matched to a gene: 11. The CDR3 sequence: CASSSSPGQGLSYEQYV. The CDR3 DNA follows: TGTGCCAGCAGCTCCTCACCGGGACAGGGACTATCCTACGAGCAGTACGTC.

This clonotype was detected only a few times. The chain has TRBV20-1 and TRBJ2-3; D might be TRBD2 (6 bases). The CDR3 covers 16 residues. V was clipped by 6 bases and J by 2 bases, with 21 bases between them. Per germline, CDR1 DFQATT and CDR2 SNEGSKA (reference sequence). CDR3 sequence: CSATRRGSEVTDTQYF. CDR3 bases: TGCAGTGCGACTAGGCGTGGGAGTGAGGTCACAGATACGCAGTATTTT.

This clonotype came up once. The chain employs TRBV12-3 or TRBV12-4 and TRBJ1-2; 9 bases line up with TRBD1. The V gene end was trimmed by 7 bases and the J gene end by 4 bases; junction bases not matched to a gene: 7. This CDR3 region has 14 residues. The CDR3 loop is CASNTGTGFYGYTF. The CDR3 DNA reads TGTGCCAGCAATACGGGGACAGGGTTCTATGGCTACACCTTC.

This clonotype was observed a few times. The J gene is TRBJ2-1, the V gene TRBV15, with 9 bases identical to TRBD1. CDR3 length equals 13 residues. V lost 11 bases to trimming and J lost 3 bases; unmatched junction nucleotides: 5. Germline CDR1 reads LNHNV; CDR2 reads YYDKDF (reference sequence). CDR3 sequence (DNA): TGTGCCCTCGGGACAGGGTTCTACAATGAGCAGTTCTTC. This sequence encodes CALGTGFYNEQFF.

This clonotype was detected a few times. V and J are TRBV27 and TRBJ2-3; weak D call: TRBD1 (6 bases). The CDR3 has 15 amino acids. Looked up from germline, CDR1 is MNHEY and CDR2 is SMNVEV (reference sequence). V lost 3 bases to trimming and J lost 2 bases, with 12 bases between them. This chain's CDR3 is CASSFPGHITDTQYF. The DNA of the CDR3 is TGTGCCAGCAGTTTTCCGGGACATATCACAGATACGCAGTATTTT.

This clonotype was seen more than once but under ten times. The chain is built from TRBV20-1 and TRBJ1-5; the match to TRBD1 covers 9 bases. There are 14 residues in the CDR3. The V gene end was trimmed by 7 bases and the J gene end by 2 bases; junction bases not matched to a gene: 6. Germline CDR1 and CDR2: DFQATT and SNEGSKA (reference sequence). The CDR3 reads CSVPGQGGNQPQHF. CDR3 sequence (DNA): TGCAGTGTCCCGGGACAGGGAGGCAATCAGCCCCAGCATTTT.

The rearrangement uses TRBV29-1 and TRBJ2-7; D tentatively reads TRBD1 or TRBD2 (5 bases each). The germline CDR1 and CDR2 sequences are SQVTM and ANQGSEA. The CDR3 consists of 12 residues. Trimming took 7 bases from V and 3 from J, leaving 13 bases between them. The CDR3, as DNA: TGCAGCGCCCGAGGGACCGACTACGAGCAGTACTTC. It is translated as CSARGTDYEQYF.

This clonotype was seen a handful of times. This sequence joins TRBV18 and TRBJ1-4, with D possibly TRBD1 on 5 matching bases. The CDR3 runs to 13 residues. V lost 6 bases, J lost 8 bases, and 13 bases lay in between. Germline loops: CDR1 KGHSH, CDR2 LQKENI. For the CDR3, the DNA is TGTGCCAGCTCCCCAGGGAGCAGGGAAAAACTGTTTTTT. Protein: CASSPGSREKLFF.

The chain uses TRBV11-2 and TRBJ2-5, with 10 bases identical to TRBD2. The CDR3 covers 14 residues. V was clipped by 6 bases and J by 2 bases; unmatched bases: 3. Germline V CDR1 and CDR2: SGHAT, FQNNGV. CDR3 nucleotides: TGTGCCAGCAGGGATAGCGGGGGGCAAGAGACCCAGTACTTC. The encoded protein is CASRDSGGQETQYF. The full variable domain, with the rest looked up from reference TRBV11-2 and TRBJ2-5, is EAGVAQSPRYKIIEKRQSVAFWCNPISGHATLYWYQQILGQGPKLLIQFQNNGVVDDSQLPKDRFSAERLKGVDSTLKIQPAKLEDSAVYLCASRDSGGQETQYFGPGTRLLVL.

The V and J genes are TRBV10-3 and TRBJ2-3; a possible D gene is TRBD2 (5 bases). V dropped 6 bases and J dropped 0 bases, with 10 bases sitting between them. Germline V gene sequence: CDR1 ENHRY, CDR2 SYGVKD. There are 14 residues in the CDR3. This CDR3 reads CAIRPRTSTDTQYF. In DNA form, the CDR3 reads TGTGCCATCAGACCCAGGACTAGCACAGATACGCAGTATTTT.

This clonotype was picked up many times. The chain recombines TRBV2 with TRBJ2-5, with D perhaps TRBD1 (5 bases). The CDR3 has 14 amino acids. Trimming removed 8 bases at V and 5 bases at J, with 18 bases between. The germline V gene encodes CDR1 SNHLY and CDR2 FYNNEI. The CDR3 nucleotides are TGTGCCAGCTCAAGGACAACCTCCGGGGAGACCCAGTACTTC. This gives the protein CASSRTTSGETQYF.